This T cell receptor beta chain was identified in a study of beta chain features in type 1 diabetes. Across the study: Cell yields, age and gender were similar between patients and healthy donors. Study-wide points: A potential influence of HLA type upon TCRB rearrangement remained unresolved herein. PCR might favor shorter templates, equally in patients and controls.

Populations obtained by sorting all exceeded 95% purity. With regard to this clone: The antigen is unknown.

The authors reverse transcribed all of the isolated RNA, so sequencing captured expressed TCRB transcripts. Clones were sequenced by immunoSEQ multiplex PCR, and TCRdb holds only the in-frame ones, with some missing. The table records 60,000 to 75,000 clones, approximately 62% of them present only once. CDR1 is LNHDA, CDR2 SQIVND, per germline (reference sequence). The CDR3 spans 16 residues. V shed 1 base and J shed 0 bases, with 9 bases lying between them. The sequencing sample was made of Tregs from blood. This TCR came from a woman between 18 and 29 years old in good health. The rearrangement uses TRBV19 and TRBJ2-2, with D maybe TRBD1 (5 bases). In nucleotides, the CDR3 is TGTGCCAGTAGTATAGGGGGCAGGCCGAACACCGGGGAGCTGTTTTTT. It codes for CASSIGGRPNTGELFF.